These T cell receptor beta chains were read from a single sample in a study of blood T cell repertoires in COVID-19. Assay: immunoSEQ multiplex PCR; the TCRdb copy retains only in-frame clones and omits some. The table records about 92,000 clones, about 90% of them present only once. Material: peripheral blood. These receptors came from a human donor with active COVID-19. The donor label of this sample is uncertain. Each CDR3 is given with its conserved first and last residue. Each record gives: V gene, J gene, CDR3 protein.

TRBV7-9,TRBJ2-7,CASSLDLDSPYEQYF
TRBV9,TRBJ1-6,CASSAQTALNSPLHF
TRBV6-5,TRBJ2-7,CASRASGTGFYEQYF
TRBV25-1,TRBJ1-5,CASSEGQGSNQPQHF
TRBV19,TRBJ1-5,CASSRGRDQPQHF
TRBV25-1,TRBJ1-2,CASSDRGSTGGYTF
TRBV5-1,TRBJ2-3,CASSSLARGSTDTQYF
TRBV18,TRBJ2-7,CASSPSGKPTYEQYF
TRBV7-7,TRBJ2-1,CASSRDRSPYNEQFF
TRBV28,TRBJ1-5,CASSLRTGGQPQHF
TRBV9,TRBJ2-3,CASSVRTGGTDTQYF
TRBV3-1/TRBV3-2,TRBJ1-5,CASSQDATNQPQHF
TRBV29-1,TRBJ2-1,CSVEATGQINNEQFF
TRBV6-8,TRBJ1-5,CASTQTGDRGRPQHF
TRBV4-2,TRBJ2-7,CASSPEEALREQYF
TRBV19,TRBJ1-1,CASSLRPGNTEAFF
TRBV7-9,TRBJ1-4,CASSIQTNNEKLFF
TRBV10-1,TRBJ1-6,CASSDPGQENSPLHF
TRBV7-9,TRBJ2-3,CASSWPLQTTSTDTQYF
TRBV19,TRBJ2-5,CASSGPGGRETQYF
TRBV21-1,TRBJ2-2,CASSKGGLPGLAPGTGELFF
TRBV10-3,TRBJ2-5,CAISEGLAGVETQYF
TRBV19,TRBJ1-5,CASSTGTLIFQPQHF
TRBV5-4,TRBJ2-1,CASLSGAGGPYNEQFF
TRBV9,TRBJ1-4,CASSASAHRREEKLFF
TRBV6-5,TRBJ1-1,CASSYSRDGGAFF
TRBV19,TRBJ2-1,CASSHRAPYNEQFF
TRBV7-6,TRBJ2-2,CASSLGASGAGELFF
TRBV6-4,TRBJ2-2,CASSQGTDTGELFF
TRBV19,TRBJ1-3,CASSPGQGANTIYF
TRBV19,TRBJ1-2,CASSMHPGDYGYTF
TRBV13,TRBJ2-1,CASSLGAGGINEQFF
TRBV29-1,TRBJ1-1,CSVESGMNTEAFF
TRBV28,TRBJ2-3,CASSPLGTGLAGPSTDTQYF
TRBV6-2/TRBV6-3,TRBJ2-5,CASSPGERETQYF
TRBV6-6,TRBJ2-5,CASSPTLAGGLIQETQYF
TRBV6-1,TRBJ2-7,CASSEAGGSPYEQYF
TRBV5-1,TRBJ2-1,CASSFSNEQFF
TRBV19,TRBJ2-1,CATSRDYNEQFF
TRBV19,TRBJ1-2,CASRDRESGGYTF
TRBV28,TRBJ2-4,CASESAKNIQYF
TRBV4-1,TRBJ1-3,CASSLWTVGGISSGNTIYF
TRBV2,TRBJ1-6,CASSAVNSPLHF
TRBV11-2,TRBJ1-3,CASSLGAGSGNTIYF
TRBV12-3/TRBV12-4,TRBJ2-7,CASSQGYEQYF
TRBV5-1,TRBJ1-3,CASRHDRGHGNTIYF
TRBV21-1,TRBJ1-4,CASINGTNEKLFF
TRBV28,TRBJ2-5,CASSFGYQGTQYF
TRBV20-1,TRBJ2-3,CSASGTGVSTDTQYF
TRBV16,TRBJ2-5,CASSQSGGPQETQYF
TRBV10-3,TRBJ1-3,CAISNSGNTIYF
TRBV5-8,TRBJ2-1,CASSLMGLAGGSSSYNEQFF
TRBV5-1,TRBJ2-7,CASSLRGQGRQGRYEQYF
TRBV18,TRBJ2-3,CASSPPPVSGTDTQYF
TRBV24-1,TRBJ2-2,CATSDSRGSGELFF
TRBV29-1,TRBJ2-5,CSVAVGPPGDPQYF
TRBV19,TRBJ2-2,CASSIDRGPGTGELFF